This TCR beta chain was sequenced in a study of cytomegalovirus exposure and HLA in healthy donors. The PCR used 60 Vbeta and 13 Jbeta primers. Clones were read by immunoSEQ multiplex PCR, and TCRdb kept only the in-frame ones, dropping some. The sample lists roughly 100,000 clones, just under 80% occurring once. CDR3 length: 14 amino acids. V lost 3 bases and J 2 bases, leaving 9 bases between the germline ends. Germline V gene sequence: CDR1 SGHDT, CDR2 YYEEEE. The receptor was derived from a woman in her thirties or forties in good health and CMV-seronegative. This rearrangement joins TRBV5-6 to TRBJ1-3; unclear D gene. Sequenced input: PBMCs. The CDR3 sequence is CASSSVTPGNTIYF. For the CDR3, the DNA is TGTGCCAGCAGCTCCGTTACTCCTGGAAACACCATATATTTT.